What follows are 15 T cell receptor beta chains derived from one specimen sequenced in a study of T cells in Graves' hyperthyroidism and ophthalmopathy. Researchers took RNA transcripts and amplified the TCR beta CDR3 regions from them. Carried out on the TCR CDR3, a first-round RT-PCR used the HTBI primer set. Using its own MiXCR run on the multiplex PCR reads, TCRdb lists one record per CDR3 protein. This sample has nearly 600,000 distinct CDR3 sequences, with 11% to 15% found just once. Sequencing was done on a sample of blood. Receptor source: a woman under 30 with Graves' ophthalmopathy.

This clonotype was found many times. The chain is built from TRBV12-3 or TRBV12-4 and TRBJ1-1; D not resolved. V lost 6 bases to trimming and J lost 1 base, with 6 bases between them. The length of the CDR3 is 12 residues. The CDR3 DNA reads TGTGCCAGCAGGGAGGGGAACACTGAAGCTTTCTTT. This sequence encodes CASREGNTEAFF.

V gene TRBV9 combines with J gene TRBJ2-1; tentatively, D is TRBD2 (6 bases). CDR3 length: 15 residues. Trimming shortened V by 4 bases and J by 7 bases, and 18 bases separated the two germline ends. Germline V gives CDR1 SGDLS, CDR2 YYNGEE. CDR3 residues: CASSSIPGSWNEQFF. CDR3 DNA sequence: TGTGCCAGCAGCTCCATCCCCGGGAGCTGGAATGAGCAGTTCTTC.

This clonotype was counted ten times or more. The CDR3 DNA is TGTGCCAGCAGTTACAGTGTGGGGGGCAACTATGGCTACACCTTC. Translation gives CASSYSVGGNYGYTF. The chain combines TRBV6-6 with TRBJ1-2, with a possible D match to TRBD1 (6 bases). Trimming stripped 2 bases from V and 2 bases from J, with 12 bases between. From germline, CDR1 is MNHNY and CDR2 SVGAGI (reference sequence). The CDR3 extends over 15 amino acids.

This chain uses TRBV9 with TRBJ2-1; 8 nucleotides line up with TRBD2. Germline V gene lookup returns CDR1 SGDLS and CDR2 YYNGEE. Germline trimming cut 0 bases from V and 0 bases from J; bases unmatched to any gene: 8. The CDR3 length is 18 residues. DNA of the CDR3: TGTGCCAGCAGCGTAGTCGGCGGGGGGCTCAGCTCCTACAATGAGCAGTTCTTC. Translated: CASSVVGGGLSSYNEQFF.

There are a few counts of this clonotype. V usage is TRBV6-1 and J usage is TRBJ2-3; D might be TRBD1 or TRBD2, each matching 7 bases. This CDR3 comprises 14 residues. Trimming took 4 bases from V and 6 from J, leaving 14 bases between them. Germline V gene sequence: CDR1 MNHNS, CDR2 SASEGT. CDR3 protein: CASSAFQGGDTQYF. DNA for the CDR3: TGTGCCAGCAGTGCTTTCCAGGGGGGGGATACGCAGTATTTT.

The chain links TRBV11-3 to TRBJ2-7, with D possibly matching TRBD2 (5 bases). This CDR3 has 15 residues. Trimming left V 9 bases short and J 2 bases short, with 20 bases between. The germline V gene encodes CDR1 SGHNT and CDR2 YENEEA. The CDR3 reads CASSISRVTAYEQYF. The CDR3 DNA reads as TGTGCCAGTAGTATCTCGCGGGTAACCGCCTACGAGCAGTACTTC. Variable domain in full (rest from reference TRBV11-3 and TRBJ2-7): EAGVVQSPRYKIIEKKQPVAFWCNPISGHNTLYWYLQNLGQGPELLIRYENEEAVDDSQLPKDRFSAERLKGVDSTLKIQPAELGDSAVYLCASSISRVTAYEQYFGPGTRLTVT.

The chain combines TRBV9 with TRBJ1-3, with D tentatively TRBD1 (5 bases). The CDR3 is 16 amino acids. Germline loops: CDR1 SGDLS, CDR2 YYNGEE. Trimming cost V 2 bases and J 2 bases, with 14 bases left between them. The CDR3 region has the DNA TGTGCCAGCAGCGTGGCGGGGGGAAAGCCTGGAAACACCATATATTTT. Residues: CASSVAGGKPGNTIYF. The complete variable domain, with remaining parts taken from reference TRBV9 and TRBJ1-3, reads DSGVTQTPKHLITATGQRVTLRCSPRSGDLSVYWYQQSLDQGLQFLIQYYNGEERAKGNILERFSAQQFPDLHSELNLSSLELGDSALYFCASSVAGGKPGNTIYFGEGSWLTVV.

The chain combines TRBV14 with TRBJ1-1; D gene uncertain. The germline V and J ends were trimmed by 1 base and 8 bases, with 14 bases remaining between them. The germline V gene encodes CDR1 SGHDN and CDR2 FVKESK. CDR3 length: 14 amino acids. CDR3 coding DNA: TGTGCCAGCAGCCAAGGGGTACGGTCGTCGGAAGCTTTCTTT. It codes for CASSQGVRSSEAFF.

Many counts were recorded for this clonotype. This rearrangement joins TRBV11-3 to TRBJ2-7, with 10 bases aligning to TRBD2. This CDR3 is 15 amino acids long. Germline CDR1 is SGHNT and CDR2 is YENEEA. J gave up 3 bases and V 3 bases, and 5 bases lay outside the gene matches. For the CDR3, the DNA is TGTGCCAGCAGCTTTCGGACTAGCGGAAACTACGAGCAGTACTTC. It encodes CASSFRTSGNYEQYF.

The chain links TRBV20-1 to TRBJ2-5; 7 bases fit TRBD1. With V trimmed by 1 base and J by 2 bases, 4 bases remained unmatched. CDR3 length equals 14 residues. CDR1 DFQATT and CDR2 SNEGSKA come from the germline V gene (reference sequence). Here the CDR3 DNA reads TGCAGTGCTAGAGGGGACAGCCCTCAAGAGACCCAGTACTTC. The encoded protein is CSARGDSPQETQYF.

V gene TRBV30 combines with J gene TRBJ2-3; the D is unclear. The CDR3 totals 12 residues. V lost 5 bases and J lost 5, with 11 bases in between. Germline assignment: CDR1 GTSNPN and CDR2 SVGIG (reference sequence). The CDR3 region is CAWGVRGDTQYF. As DNA, the CDR3 is TGTGCCTGGGGAGTTCGTGGAGATACGCAGTATTTT.

In this sample, this clonotype turned up many times. V and J are TRBV30 and TRBJ1-1; D remains ambiguous. The CDR3 loop spans 12 amino acids. V lost 1 base and J 6 bases, leaving 9 bases between the germline ends. Germline CDR1 and CDR2: GTSNPN and SVGIG (reference sequence). CDR3 in amino acids: CAWSATYAEAFF. The CDR3 DNA reads TGTGCCTGGAGTGCTACTTACGCTGAAGCTTTCTTT.

This clonotype was detected ten times or more. The chain uses TRBV9 and TRBJ2-1; D could derive from TRBD1 or TRBD2 (5 bases each). CDR1 is SGDLS, CDR2 YYNGEE, per germline. The CDR3 extends over 15 amino acids. V was clipped by 3 bases and J by 7 bases, with 17 bases between them. DNA for the CDR3: TGTGCCAGCAGCGCAGTTGGGACCCCGGGGAATGAGCAGTTCTTC. Its translation: CASSAVGTPGNEQFF.

This clonotype was detected ten times or more. DNA of the CDR3: TGTGCCAGCAGTGCGTGGGGAGAGAACACTGAAGCTTTCTTT. Its translation is CASSAWGENTEAFF. V gene TRBV2 combines with J gene TRBJ1-1; no clear D. The CDR3 covers 14 residues. V lost 4 bases and J 1 base, leaving 10 bases between the germline ends. Germline values: CDR1 SNHLY, CDR2 FYNNEI.

This clonotype was observed many times. The chain is built from TRBV27 and TRBJ2-1; 9 nucleotides match TRBD1. Per germline, CDR1 MNHEY and CDR2 SMNVEV (reference sequence). This CDR3 is built from 15 residues. V was pared by 3 bases and J by 2 bases, with 2 bases of the junction left unmatched. This CDR3 is CASSFWTGAYNEQFF. The CDR3 DNA follows: TGTGCCAGCAGTTTTTGGACAGGGGCCTACAATGAGCAGTTCTTC.